The clone carrying this T cell receptor (beta chain) has only one observation. Data came from immunoSEQ multiplex PCR; TCRdb stores just in-frame clones and leaves some out. The sample has approximately 250,000 clones, around 85% seen once. The record originates from a study of blood T cell repertoires in COVID-19. The specimen was PBMCs or T cells enriched from blood (not recorded which). This TCR came from a woman between 45 and 60 years old with acute COVID-19.

In nucleotides, the CDR3 is TGTGCCAGCAGTGAGGCTAGGGGTGCGGCCCAGCATTTT. It encodes CASSEARGAAQHF. This chain links TRBV2 with TRBJ1-5, with a possible D match to TRBD1 (5 bases). The CDR3 spans 13 residues. Between the trimmed V and J ends, which lost 3 bases and 11 bases, there was a span of 14 bases. Per germline, CDR1 SNHLY and CDR2 FYNNEI.